These 5 T cell receptor beta chains share one sample of origin, sequenced in a study of CD8 T cells in ankylosing spondylitis. Overall study findings and caveats: Blood of patients with ankylosing spondylitis appeared to be characterized by a TCR beta motif of about 8 highly homologous variants.

TCRdb processed the 5' RACE reads anew with MiXCR; each CDR3 protein has one entry. The sample consists of 650,000 to 800,000 distinct CDR3 sequences, 19% of them appearing once. Their specific antigens are unknown. Sequencing used blood, either unsorted or a sorted T cell fraction (not recorded which). The receptors stem from a male donor with ankylosing spondylitis.

This clonotype appeared a few times. This chain links TRBV7-2 with TRBJ2-3; TRBD1 agrees at 7 bases. The CDR3 totals 14 residues. Germline CDR1 and CDR2: SGHTA and FQGNSA. After removal of 5 bases from V and 7 bases from J, the junction contained 9 bases not matched to a gene. CDR3 bases: TGTGCCAGCAGCAAAGACAGGGCCAGCCATACGCAGTATTTT. This codes for CASSKDRASHTQYF.

The chain links TRBV6-1 to TRBJ2-7, with 8 bases lining up with TRBD1. The germline gives CDR1 MNHNS, CDR2 SASEGT. V shed 5 bases, J shed 6 bases, and the junction held 9 bases outside the gene matches. This CDR3 spans 14 amino acids. The CDR3: CASSRTGSGGEQYF. The DNA for the CDR3 is TGTGCCAGCAGTAGGACAGGGTCTGGGGGCGAGCAGTACTTC.

V gene TRBV20-1 combines with J gene TRBJ2-1, with TRBD1 matching over 11 bases. V lost 5 bases and J lost 6; bases outside the gene matches: 6. The CDR3 is 14 residues long. Germline lookup yields CDR1 DFQATT and CDR2 SNEGSKA (reference sequence). For the CDR3, the DNA is TGCAGTGCTTCATCTGGGACAGGGGGCAATGAGCAGTTCTTC. Translated, it gives CSASSGTGGNEQFF.

The chain joins TRBV12-3 or TRBV12-4 to TRBJ2-5, with D unclear. CDR3 length: 13 amino acids. V was clipped by 7 bases and J by 1 base, with 10 bases between them. The DNA of the CDR3 is TGTGCCAGCAAGGAGCAGAGCCAAGAGACCCAGTACTTC. Its protein is CASKEQSQETQYF.

The chain is built from TRBV20-1 and TRBJ2-7, with 10 bases aligning to TRBD2. This CDR3 region has 17 residues. Germline CDR1 reads DFQATT; CDR2 reads SNEGSKA (reference sequence). V gave up 0 bases and J gave up 2 bases; unmatched junction bases: 10. This chain's CDR3 is CSARDLRTSGIPYEQYF. The DNA of the CDR3 is TGCAGTGCTAGAGATCTTCGGACTAGCGGAATTCCCTACGAGCAGTACTTC.